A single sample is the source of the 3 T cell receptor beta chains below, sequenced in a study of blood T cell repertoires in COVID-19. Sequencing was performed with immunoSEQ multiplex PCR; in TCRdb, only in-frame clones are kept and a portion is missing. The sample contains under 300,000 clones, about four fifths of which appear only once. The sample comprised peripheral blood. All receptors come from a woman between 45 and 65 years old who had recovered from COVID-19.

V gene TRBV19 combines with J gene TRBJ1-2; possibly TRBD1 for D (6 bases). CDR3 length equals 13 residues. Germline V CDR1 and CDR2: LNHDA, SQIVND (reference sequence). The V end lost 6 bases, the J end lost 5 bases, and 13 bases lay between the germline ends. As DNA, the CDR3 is TGTGCCAGTAGCAAGGACAGTCGATATGGCTACACCTTC. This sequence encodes CASSKDSRYGYTF.

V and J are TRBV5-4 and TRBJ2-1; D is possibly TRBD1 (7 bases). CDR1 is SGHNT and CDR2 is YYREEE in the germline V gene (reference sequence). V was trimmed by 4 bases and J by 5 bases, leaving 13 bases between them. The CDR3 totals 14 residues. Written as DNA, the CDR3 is TGTGCCAGCAGCCTGCGGGACAGAGACAATGAGCAGTTCTTC. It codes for CASSLRDRDNEQFF.

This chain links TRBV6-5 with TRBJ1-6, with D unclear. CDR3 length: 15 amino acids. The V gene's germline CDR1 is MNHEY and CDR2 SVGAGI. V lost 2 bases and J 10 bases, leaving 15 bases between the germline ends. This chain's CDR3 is CASSYGESTTSPLHF. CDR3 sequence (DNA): TGTGCCAGCAGTTACGGAGAATCTACGACCTCACCCCTCCACTTT.